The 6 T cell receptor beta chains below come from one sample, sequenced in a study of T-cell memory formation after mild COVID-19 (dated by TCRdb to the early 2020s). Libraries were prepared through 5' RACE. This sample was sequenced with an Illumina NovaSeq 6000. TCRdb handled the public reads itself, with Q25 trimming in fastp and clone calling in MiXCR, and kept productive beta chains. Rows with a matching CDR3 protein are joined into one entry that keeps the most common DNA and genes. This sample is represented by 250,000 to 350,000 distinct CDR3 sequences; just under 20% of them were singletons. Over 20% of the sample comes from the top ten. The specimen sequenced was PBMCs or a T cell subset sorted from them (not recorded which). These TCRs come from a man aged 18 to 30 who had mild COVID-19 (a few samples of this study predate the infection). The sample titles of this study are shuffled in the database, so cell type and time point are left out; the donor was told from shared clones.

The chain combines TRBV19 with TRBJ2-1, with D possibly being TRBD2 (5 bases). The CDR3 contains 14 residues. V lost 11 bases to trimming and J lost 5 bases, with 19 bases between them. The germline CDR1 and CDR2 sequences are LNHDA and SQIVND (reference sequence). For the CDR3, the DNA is TGTGCCCCCAGGCGGGCTAGTATCCACAATGAGCAGTTCTTC. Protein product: CAPRRASIHNEQFF.

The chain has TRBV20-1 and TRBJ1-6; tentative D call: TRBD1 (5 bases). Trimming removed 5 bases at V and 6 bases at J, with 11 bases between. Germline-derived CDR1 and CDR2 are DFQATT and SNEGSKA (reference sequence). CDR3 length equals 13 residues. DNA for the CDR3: TGCAGTGCTCGGGGCGGGAGTAATTCACCCCTCCACTTT. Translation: CSARGGSNSPLHF.

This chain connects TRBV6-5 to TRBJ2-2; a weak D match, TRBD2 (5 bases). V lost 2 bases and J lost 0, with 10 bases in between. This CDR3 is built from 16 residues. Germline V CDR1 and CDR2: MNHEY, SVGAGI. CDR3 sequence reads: CASSYGRGTNTGELFF. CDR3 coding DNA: TGTGCCAGCAGTTACGGCCGGGGAACGAACACCGGGGAGCTGTTTTTT.

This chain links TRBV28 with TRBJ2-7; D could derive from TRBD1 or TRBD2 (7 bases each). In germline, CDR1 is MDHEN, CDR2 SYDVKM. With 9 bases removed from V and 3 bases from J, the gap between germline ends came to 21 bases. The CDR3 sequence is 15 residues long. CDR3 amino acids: CARGGDRLPRYEQYV. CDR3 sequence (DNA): TGTGCCAGGGGGGGGGACAGACTACCCCGCTACGAGCAGTACGTC.

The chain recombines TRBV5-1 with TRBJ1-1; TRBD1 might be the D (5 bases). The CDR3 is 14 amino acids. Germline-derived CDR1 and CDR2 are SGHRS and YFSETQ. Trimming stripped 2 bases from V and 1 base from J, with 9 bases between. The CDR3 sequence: CASSFRASNTEAFF. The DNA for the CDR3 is TGCGCCAGCAGCTTCAGGGCGTCGAACACTGAAGCTTTCTTT.

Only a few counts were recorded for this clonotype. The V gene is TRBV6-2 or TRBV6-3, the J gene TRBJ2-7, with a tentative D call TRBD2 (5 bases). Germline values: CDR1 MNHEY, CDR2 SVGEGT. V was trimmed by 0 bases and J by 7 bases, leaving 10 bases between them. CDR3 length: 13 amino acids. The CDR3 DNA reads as TGTGCCAGCAGTTACTCGAATTCGGGGGAGCAGTACGTC. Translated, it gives CASSYSNSGEQYV.